The 2 T cell receptor beta chains given below trace back to one sample, sequenced in a study of T-cell reconstitution after alpha-beta-depleted transplantation in children. Unique molecular identifiers tagged the TCRbeta library. TCRdb redid the calling of the PCR reads with MiXCR, one entry per CDR3 protein. This table has a few hundred thousand distinct CDR3 sequences, roughly 17% appearing once. The sequenced sample was PBMCs, mostly from graft donor cells, obtained 360 days after TCRalphabeta/CD19-depleted stem cell transplant. The receptors shown here come from a boy in the first two years of life who had a stem cell transplant for Wiskott-Aldrich syndrome, so the T cells may come from the graft donor.

The rearrangement joins TRBV7-2 to TRBJ2-5; perhaps TRBD1 as D (5 bases). Germline-derived CDR1 and CDR2 are SGHTA and FQGNSA. This CDR3 is built from 15 residues. V lost 6 bases and J lost 3, with 17 bases in between. CDR3 in amino acids: CASSYSGYLEETQYF. The CDR3 DNA reads TGTGCCAGCAGTTATTCAGGGTATTTGGAAGAGACCCAGTACTTC.

This clonotype has a handful of counts. The chain recombines TRBV20-1 with TRBJ2-1, with a weak D call TRBD2 (6 bases). Trimming removed 3 bases from V and 3 bases from J, with 15 bases in between. The germline V gene has CDR1 DFQATT and CDR2 SNEGSKA (reference sequence). CDR3 size: 15 residues. The CDR3 DNA sequence: TGCAGTGCTAGGGGGACTCCCGGGGGCTACAATGAGCAGTTCTTC. It yields the protein CSARGTPGGYNEQFF.